What follows describes a single T cell receptor (beta chain). A few counts support this clonotype. Its antigen remains unidentified. It has no much larger one-base neighbor in the sample; base qualities were not kept. Its CDR3 holds 15 amino acids, cysteine through phenylalanine. Of the read, only the CDR3 DNA is kept; its 45 bases are in frame from base 1. The V end gives up 2 bases and the J end 2 bases, leaving 2 bases in the junction not matched to a gene. The germline V gene (reference sequence) yields MNHNY for CDR1 and SVGAGI for CDR2. The sequencing machine was an Illumina HiSeq 1500. TCRdb passed the public sequencing reads through fastp at Q25 and MiXCR, retaining productive beta sequences. Merged by CDR3 protein, the rows form single entries marked with the most common genes and DNA. Counted in this sample were about 900,000 distinct CDR3 sequences; roughly 31% of them appeared once. The ten largest clonotypes hold over 12% of the sample.

This specimen comes from a study of T cell repertoires in cytomegalovirus infection (dated by TCRdb to 2018 to 2020). Looking at the study overall: Peptide stimulations targeted recently identified HLA-C-restricted CMV epitopes, whose presentation resists viral immunomodulation, together with well-studied HLA-B-restricted epitopes. Donor HLA type was relevant to the analysis, as public TCR beta signatures indicated carriage of CMV infection together with the matching HLA type.

The sample's treatment or condition label is to be understood as: in vitro stimulation with specific CMV peptide epitopes to enrich CMV-specific T cells. Paper-wide results and their limitations: In both this cohort and an independent cohort of some 350 donors, the cumulative frequency of public TCR beta family members distinguished carriers of CMV infection plus the relevant HLA type. The ex vivo response was dominated by HLA-C-restricted CMV-specific TCR beta clonotypes, which also provided the single most frequent clonotype in two of eight donors.

The chain was built from TRBV6-6 and TRBJ2-3; the junction holds 9 bases that match TRBD1. The clonotype originates from a human donor in good health (CMV status not recorded). Some clones in this sample may be carry-over from other donors' samples. The sequenced sample was cultured CD8+ T cells from PBMCs, obtained from culture after CMV antigen stimulation. The bases are TGTGCCAGCAGTTACAGGGACAGGGTCACAGATACGCAGTATTTT. Its product reads: CASSYRDRVTDTQYF.